This TCR beta chain was sequenced in a study of blood T cell repertoires in COVID-19 (TCRdb year 2020). About the study as a whole: Samples covering the acute and convalescent phases of COVID-19 were provided by collaborators in the United States, Italy and Spain. Where available, HLA class I and class II types were taken from metadata supplied by the sample provider and were not determined by assay-based typing. Deeply sampled blood TCRbeta repertoires from subjects exposed to, actively infected with, or recovered from COVID-19 were included in the dataset. Samples were obtained from the ongoing ImmuneRACE study (first 160 participants) and from approximately 1,200 subjects provided by 6 global collaborators. The prospective study material was composed of cDNA or gDNA derived from T cells, B-cell-depleted T cells, or PBMCs. A freely available public database, intended as a resource for researchers studying the immune response to SARS-CoV-2, is where the repertoires were released. A de-identified subject ID, COVID-19 status, age in years and sex were almost always included in the sample metadata. Overall study outcomes, separate from this receptor: How much clinical and demographic metadata was included differed by source and by participant, and the metadata was provided uncurated.

Each collaborating institution followed its own protocols to collect whole blood in K2EDTA tubes. For TCRbeta analysis, collaborators shipped samples as frozen whole blood, isolated PBMCs, or DNA extracted from either of those sample types. TCRbeta CDR3 regions were amplified from genomic DNA using the immunoSEQ Assay, a bias-controlled multiplex PCR. Concerning the study's data processing: The number of nucleated cells in each sample was estimated by amplification of reference gene primers within the assay. To quantify the absolute abundance of each unique TCRbeta CDR3 rearrangement, sequence reads were collapsed and filtered. Productive Simpson clonality was computed per sample as the square root of Simpson's diversity index over productive rearrangements. Not all clones reach the TCRdb copy of this immuneACCESS table, which keeps in-frame sequences only. Checked studies attribute under half of the gap to unresolved V genes and leave the rest unexplained. V and J calls and clone size follow that table, whereas D and trimming were derived from the DNA. The sample data list tens of thousands of clones, and nearly 90% of these were observed just once. The ten largest clones represent approximately 9% of the sample.

About this clone: No cognate antigen has been identified for it. No quality values exist for individual bases; no much larger clone is one base distant.

The receptor comes from a human donor in a cohort sampled during active COVID-19. Sequencing was done on a sample of peripheral blood.

The DNA sequence is given as TGTGCCAGCATCCAGGGGACGGTAACTTTTGGAAATGGCTACACCTTC. This codes for CASIQGTVTFGNGYTF. Rearrangement joined TRBV7-9 to TRBJ1-2; TRBD1 is a possible D gene, resting on 6 matching bases. The CDR3, cysteine through phenylalanine, is 16 amino acids long. The DNA shown is the 48-base CDR3, in frame from base 1. V gives up 7 bases and J gives up 6 bases, and the segment between their germline ends measures 24 bases. CDR1 SEHNR and CDR2 FQNEAQ are derived from the germline V gene (reference sequence).